This TCR beta chain appears in the sequencing data of a study of blood T cell repertoires in COVID-19 (dated by TCRdb to 2018 to 2020). Study-wide context: Collaborator samples came from the United States, Italy and Spain and covered acute and convalescent phases of COVID-19. The material from the prospective study consisted of cDNA or gDNA derived from T cells, B-cell-depleted T cells, or PBMCs. The dataset comprised deeply sampled blood TCRbeta repertoires from subjects exposed to, actively infected with, or recovered from COVID-19. A freely available public database, intended as a resource for researchers studying the immune response to SARS-CoV-2, is where the repertoires were released. Samples came from the ongoing ImmuneRACE study (first 160 participants) plus 1,254 subjects from 6 global collaborators. A de-identified subject ID, COVID-19 status, age in years and sex were almost always included in the sample metadata. Where available, HLA class I and class II types were taken from metadata supplied by the sample provider and were not determined by assay-based typing. Here is what the overall study found, with its caveats: The amount of clinical and demographic metadata varied by source and participant and was provided uncurated.

This clone was found once. Its recognized antigen is unknown. Base qualities are missing; no much larger clone stands one base away. The immunoSEQ Assay, a bias-controlled multiplex PCR, was used to amplify TCRbeta CDR3 regions from genomic DNA. On the authors' methods: The number of nucleated cells in each sample was estimated from the amplification of reference gene primers within the assay. Sequence reads were collapsed and filtered to measure the absolute abundance of every unique TCRbeta CDR3 rearrangement. For each sample, productive Simpson clonality was calculated as the square root of Simpson's diversity index across productive rearrangements. TCRdb limited this immuneACCESS table to in-frame rearrangements with V and J called. A share of clones is missing; checked studies link under half to unresolved V genes, and the rest is unexplained. V and J calls and clone size are as listed in that table; D and trimming were resolved from the DNA. The sample records about 230,000 clones, about 79% of which are singletons. Of the sample, approximately 2.3% is held by the ten largest clones.

Samples from volunteer blood donors who had recovered from COVID-19 were contributed by a second Seattle source. Whole blood was collected in K2EDTA tubes by collaborating institutions according to the institutions' own protocols. For TCRbeta analysis, collaborators shipped samples in one of three forms: frozen whole blood, isolated PBMCs, or DNA extracted from either of those sample types. The sequenced sample was peripheral blood. The clonotype was recovered from a man aged 35-49 years who had recovered from COVID-19.

The CDR3 amino acid sequence is: CASSLWGATNEKLFF. The DNA sequence is as follows: TGCGCCAGCAGCTTGTGGGGGGCAACTAATGAAAAACTGTTTTTT. The chain couples TRBV5-1 to TRBJ1-4; matching of 5 bases hints at TRBD1 as the D gene. Including cysteine and phenylalanine, the CDR3 has 15 amino acids. Solely the CDR3 DNA is kept, with 45 bases framed from the first base. V was cut back by 1 base and J by 0 bases, leaving a gap of 7 bases between them. CDR1 is given as SGHRS and CDR2 as YFSETQ, both from the germline V gene.